This TCR beta chain was recovered during a study of response to subunit inactivated influenza vaccine. Study-wide findings and caveats: There was a suggestion from the authors that each seasonal influenza vaccination recruits few new T cells.

Trimming pared 1 base from V and 4 bases from J, leaving 9 bases between. The CDR3 length is 14 residues. Germline-derived CDR1 and CDR2 are SEHNR and FQNEAQ (reference sequence). This clonotype showed up just a few times. Antigen unknown. A single record per CDR3 protein comes from TCRdb applying MiXCR to the RT-PCR reads. The sample shows about 580,000 distinct CDR3 sequences, roughly 15% of them seen only once. The source of this sequence is a man aged 50 to 60 who received an inactivated influenza vaccine. This chain joins TRBV7-9 and TRBJ2-3; the D is unclear. Sequenced here: PBMCs from blood, sampled 11 to 12 days after vaccination. CDR3 amino acids: CASSLGAAADTQYF. The CDR3 region has the DNA TGTGCCAGCAGCTTAGGTGCGGCCGCAGATACGCAGTATTTT.